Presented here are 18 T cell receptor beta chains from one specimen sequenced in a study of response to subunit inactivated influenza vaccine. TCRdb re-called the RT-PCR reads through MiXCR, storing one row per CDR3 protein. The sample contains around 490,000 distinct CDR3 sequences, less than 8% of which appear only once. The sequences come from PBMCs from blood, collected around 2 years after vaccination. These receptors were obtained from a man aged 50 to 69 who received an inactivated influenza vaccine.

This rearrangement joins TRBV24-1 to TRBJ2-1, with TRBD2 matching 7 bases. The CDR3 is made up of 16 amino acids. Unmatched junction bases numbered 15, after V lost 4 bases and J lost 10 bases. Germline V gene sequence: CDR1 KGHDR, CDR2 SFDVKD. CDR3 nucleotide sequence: TGTGCCACCAGTGACCGAATGGCCGGGCGGGGAGGGGAGCAGTTCTTC. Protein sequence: CATSDRMAGRGGEQFF.

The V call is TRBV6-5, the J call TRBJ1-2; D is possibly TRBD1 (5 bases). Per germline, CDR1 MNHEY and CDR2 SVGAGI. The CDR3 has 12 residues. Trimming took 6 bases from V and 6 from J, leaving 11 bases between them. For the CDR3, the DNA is TGTGCCAGCAGCAGGGTAGGCGATGGCTACACCTTC. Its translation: CASSRVGDGYTF.

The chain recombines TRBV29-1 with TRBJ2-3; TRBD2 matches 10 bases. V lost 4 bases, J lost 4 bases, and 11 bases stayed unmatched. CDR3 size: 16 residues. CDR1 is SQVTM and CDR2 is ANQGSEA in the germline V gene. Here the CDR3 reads CSVVLSERGGPDTQYF. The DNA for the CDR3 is TGCAGCGTTGTTCTCTCGGAGCGGGGGGGCCCAGATACGCAGTATTTT.

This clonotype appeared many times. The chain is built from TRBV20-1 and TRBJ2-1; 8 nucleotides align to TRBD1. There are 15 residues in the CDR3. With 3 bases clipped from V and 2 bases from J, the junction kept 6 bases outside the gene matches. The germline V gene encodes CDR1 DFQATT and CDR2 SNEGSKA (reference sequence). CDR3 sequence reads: CSARMLDRAYNEQFF. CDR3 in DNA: TGCAGTGCTAGGATGTTGGACAGGGCCTACAATGAGCAGTTCTTC.

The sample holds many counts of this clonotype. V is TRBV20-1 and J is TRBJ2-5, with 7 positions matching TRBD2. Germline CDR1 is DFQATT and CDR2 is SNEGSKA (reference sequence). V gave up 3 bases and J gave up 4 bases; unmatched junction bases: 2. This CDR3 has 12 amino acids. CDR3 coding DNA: TGCAGTGCTAGGGGCGGGAGAGAGACCCAGTACTTC. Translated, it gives CSARGGRETQYF.

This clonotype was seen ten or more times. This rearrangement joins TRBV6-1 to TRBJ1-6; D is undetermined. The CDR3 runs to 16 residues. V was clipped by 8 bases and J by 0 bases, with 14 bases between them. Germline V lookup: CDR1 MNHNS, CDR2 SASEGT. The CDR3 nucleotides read TGTGCCAGCTGGTCGACGCGGAGCTCCTATAATTCACCCCTCCACTTT. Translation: CASWSTRSSYNSPLHF.

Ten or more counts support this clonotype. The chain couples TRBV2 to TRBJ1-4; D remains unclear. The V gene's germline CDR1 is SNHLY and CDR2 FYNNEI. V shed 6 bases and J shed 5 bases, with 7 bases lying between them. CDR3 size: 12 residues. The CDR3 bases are TGTGCCAGCAGCTCGAGGAATGAAAAACTGTTTTTT. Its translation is CASSSRNEKLFF.

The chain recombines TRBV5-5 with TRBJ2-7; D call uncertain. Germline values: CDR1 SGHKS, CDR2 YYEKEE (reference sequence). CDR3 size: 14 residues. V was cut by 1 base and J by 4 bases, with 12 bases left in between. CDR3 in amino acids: CASSLSAQAYEQYF. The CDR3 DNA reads TGTGCCAGCAGCTTGTCTGCTCAGGCTTACGAGCAGTACTTC.

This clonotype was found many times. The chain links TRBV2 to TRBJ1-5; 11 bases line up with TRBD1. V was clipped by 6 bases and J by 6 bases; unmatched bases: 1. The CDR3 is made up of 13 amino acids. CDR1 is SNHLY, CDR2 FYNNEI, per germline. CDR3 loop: CASSGTGGQPQHF. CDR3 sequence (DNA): TGTGCCAGCAGCGGGACAGGGGGTCAGCCCCAGCATTTT.

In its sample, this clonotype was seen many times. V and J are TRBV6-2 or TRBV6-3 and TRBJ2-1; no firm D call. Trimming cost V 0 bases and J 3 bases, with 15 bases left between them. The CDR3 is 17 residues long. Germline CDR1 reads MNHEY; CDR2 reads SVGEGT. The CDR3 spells CASSYSIRDLRYNEQFF. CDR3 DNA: TGTGCCAGCAGTTACTCGATCCGAGACCTTCGCTACAATGAGCAGTTCTTC.

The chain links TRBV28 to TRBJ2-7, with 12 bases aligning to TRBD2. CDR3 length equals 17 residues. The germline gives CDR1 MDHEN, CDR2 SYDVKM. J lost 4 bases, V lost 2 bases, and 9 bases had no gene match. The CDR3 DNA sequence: TGTGCCAGCAGTTTAGCGACTAGCGGGAGATATGCTTACGAGCAGTACTTC. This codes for CASSLATSGRYAYEQYF.

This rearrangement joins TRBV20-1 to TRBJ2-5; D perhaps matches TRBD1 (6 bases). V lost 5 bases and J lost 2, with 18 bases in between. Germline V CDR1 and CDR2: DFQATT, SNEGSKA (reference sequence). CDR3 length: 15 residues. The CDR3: CSAPPARGSQETQYF. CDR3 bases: TGCAGTGCTCCACCTGCCAGGGGAAGTCAAGAGACCCAGTACTTC.

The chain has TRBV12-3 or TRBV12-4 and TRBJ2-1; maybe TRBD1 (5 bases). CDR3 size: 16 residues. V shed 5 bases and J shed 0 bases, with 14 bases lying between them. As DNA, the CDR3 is TGTGCCAGCAGTCATGACGACAGATACTCCTACAATGAGCAGTTCTTC. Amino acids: CASSHDDRYSYNEQFF.

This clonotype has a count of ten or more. As DNA, the CDR3 is TGTGCCAGCAGCTTGGGACTACGCTCCTACGAGCAGTACTTC. This gives the protein CASSLGLRSYEQYF. The rearrangement uses TRBV7-2 and TRBJ2-7, with TRBD2 matching over 7 bases. Germline CDR1 and CDR2: SGHTA and FQGNSA. V gave up 3 bases and J gave up 0 bases; unmatched junction bases: 2. CDR3 length: 14 amino acids.

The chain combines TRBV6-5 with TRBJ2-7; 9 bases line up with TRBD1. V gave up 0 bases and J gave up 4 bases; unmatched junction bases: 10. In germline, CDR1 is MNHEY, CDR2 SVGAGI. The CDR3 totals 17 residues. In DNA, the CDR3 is TGTGCCAGCAGTTACTCCTGGCTCGGGACAGGGTCGTACGAGCAGTACTTC. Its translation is CASSYSWLGTGSYEQYF.

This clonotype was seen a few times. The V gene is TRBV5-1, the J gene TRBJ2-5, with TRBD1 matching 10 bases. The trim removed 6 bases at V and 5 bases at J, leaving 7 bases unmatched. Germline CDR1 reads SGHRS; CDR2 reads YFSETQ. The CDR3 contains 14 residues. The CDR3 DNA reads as TGCGCCAGCACCCCGACAGGGGGCGCGGAGACCCAGTACTTC. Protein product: CASTPTGGAETQYF.

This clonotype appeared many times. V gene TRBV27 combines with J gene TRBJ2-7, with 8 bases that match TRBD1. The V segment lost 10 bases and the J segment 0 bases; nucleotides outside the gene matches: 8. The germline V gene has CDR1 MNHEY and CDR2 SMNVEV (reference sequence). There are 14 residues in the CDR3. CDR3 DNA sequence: TGTGCCACCTCAGGGGGCATTTACTCCTACGAGCAGTACTTC. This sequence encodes CATSGGIYSYEQYF.

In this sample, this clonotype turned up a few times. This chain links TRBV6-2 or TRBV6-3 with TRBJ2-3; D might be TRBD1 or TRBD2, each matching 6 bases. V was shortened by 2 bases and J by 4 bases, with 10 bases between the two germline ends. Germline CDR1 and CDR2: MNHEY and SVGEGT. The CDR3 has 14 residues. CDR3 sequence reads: CASSYRGEADTQYF. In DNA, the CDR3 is TGTGCCAGCAGTTACAGGGGGGAGGCAGATACGCAGTATTTT.